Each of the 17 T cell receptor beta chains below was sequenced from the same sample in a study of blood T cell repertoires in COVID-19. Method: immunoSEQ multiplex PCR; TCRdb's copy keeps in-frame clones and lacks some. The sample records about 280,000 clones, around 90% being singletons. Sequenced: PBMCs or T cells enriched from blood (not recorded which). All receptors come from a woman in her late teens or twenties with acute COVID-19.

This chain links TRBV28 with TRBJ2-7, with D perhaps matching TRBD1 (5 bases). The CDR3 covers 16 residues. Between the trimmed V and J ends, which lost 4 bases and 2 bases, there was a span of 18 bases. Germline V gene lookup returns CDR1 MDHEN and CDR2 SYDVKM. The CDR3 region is CASSSPQLVRAYEQYF. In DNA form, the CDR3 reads TGTGCCAGCAGTTCCCCCCAACTGGTCAGGGCCTACGAGCAGTACTTC.

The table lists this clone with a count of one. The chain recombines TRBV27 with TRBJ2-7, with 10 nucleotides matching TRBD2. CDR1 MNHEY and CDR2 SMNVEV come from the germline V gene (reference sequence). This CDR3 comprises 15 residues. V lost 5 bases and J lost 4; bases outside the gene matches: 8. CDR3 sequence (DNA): TGTGCCAGCAGTGGCTGGACTAGCGGAGCGTACGAGCAGTACTTC. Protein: CASSGWTSGAYEQYF.

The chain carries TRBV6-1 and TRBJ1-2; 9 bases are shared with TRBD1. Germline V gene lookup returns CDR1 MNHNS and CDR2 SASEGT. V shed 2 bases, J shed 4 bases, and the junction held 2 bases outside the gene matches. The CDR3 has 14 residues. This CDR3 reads CASSEWGQGYGYTF. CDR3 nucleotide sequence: TGTGCCAGCAGTGAATGGGGACAGGGCTATGGCTACACCTTC.

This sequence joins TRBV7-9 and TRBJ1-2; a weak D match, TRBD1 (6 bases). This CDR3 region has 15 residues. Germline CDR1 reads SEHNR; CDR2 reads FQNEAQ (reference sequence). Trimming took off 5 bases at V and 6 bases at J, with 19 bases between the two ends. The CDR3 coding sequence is TGTGCCAGCAGCCTACCAAGGGACATATTGCATGGCTACACCTTC. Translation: CASSLPRDILHGYTF.

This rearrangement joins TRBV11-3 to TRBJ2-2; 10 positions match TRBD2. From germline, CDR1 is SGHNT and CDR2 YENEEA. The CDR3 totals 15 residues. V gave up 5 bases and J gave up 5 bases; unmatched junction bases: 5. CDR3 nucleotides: TGTGCCAGCAGCAAGCGGGAGGGCCTTACCGGGGAGCTGTTTTTT. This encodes CASSKREGLTGELFF.

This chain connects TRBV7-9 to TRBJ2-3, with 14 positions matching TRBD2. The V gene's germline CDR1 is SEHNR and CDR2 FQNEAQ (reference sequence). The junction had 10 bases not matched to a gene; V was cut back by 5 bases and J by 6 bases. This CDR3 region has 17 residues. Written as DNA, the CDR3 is TGTGCCAGCAGCATATCAGGGACTAGCGGGAGAGTCGATACGCAGTATTTT. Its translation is CASSISGTSGRVDTQYF.

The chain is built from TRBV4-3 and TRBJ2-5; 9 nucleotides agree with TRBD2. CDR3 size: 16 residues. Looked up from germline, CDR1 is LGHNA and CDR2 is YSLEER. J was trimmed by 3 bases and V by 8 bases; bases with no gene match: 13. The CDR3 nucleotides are TGCGCCAGCCTAAGCGTTCCTAGCGGGAATGAAGAGACCCAGTACTTC. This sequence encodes CASLSVPSGNEETQYF.

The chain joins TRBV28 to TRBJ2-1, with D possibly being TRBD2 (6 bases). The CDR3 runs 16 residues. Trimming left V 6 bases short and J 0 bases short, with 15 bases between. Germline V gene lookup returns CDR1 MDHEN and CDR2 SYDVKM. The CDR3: CASSFWAGSSYNEQFF. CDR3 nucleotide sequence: TGTGCCAGCAGCTTTTGGGCGGGAAGCTCCTACAATGAGCAGTTCTTC.

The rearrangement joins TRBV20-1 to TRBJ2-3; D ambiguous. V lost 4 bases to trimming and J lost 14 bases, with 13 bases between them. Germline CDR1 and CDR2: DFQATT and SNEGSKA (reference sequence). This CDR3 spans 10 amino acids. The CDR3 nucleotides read TGCAGTGCTAACCCCAATCCGGGGTATTTT. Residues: CSANPNPGYF.

The CDR3 nucleotides read TGTGCCAGTAGTGCTCAGACAGGAAACACCGGGGAGCTGTTTTTT. Its translation is CASSAQTGNTGELFF. This chain joins TRBV19 and TRBJ2-2; the D gene is possibly TRBD1 (6 bases). The length of the CDR3 is 15 residues. The germline CDR1 and CDR2 sequences are LNHDA and SQIVND (reference sequence). Deletions cut 5 bases from V and 2 bases from J, with 12 bases between.

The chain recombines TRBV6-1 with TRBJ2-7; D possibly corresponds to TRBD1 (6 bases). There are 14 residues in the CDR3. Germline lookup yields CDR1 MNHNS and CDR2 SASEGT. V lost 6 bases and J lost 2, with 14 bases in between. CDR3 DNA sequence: TGTGCCAGCAGCGAACAGGGCAGTACCTACGAGCAGTACTTC. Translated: CASSEQGSTYEQYF.

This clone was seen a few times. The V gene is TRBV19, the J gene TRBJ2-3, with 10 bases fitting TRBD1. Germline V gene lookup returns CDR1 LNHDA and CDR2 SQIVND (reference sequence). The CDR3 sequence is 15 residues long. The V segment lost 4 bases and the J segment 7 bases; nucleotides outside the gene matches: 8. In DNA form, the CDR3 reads TGTGCCAGTAGTACCTCCTGGACAGGGGGTAATACGCAGTATTTT. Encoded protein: CASSTSWTGGNTQYF.

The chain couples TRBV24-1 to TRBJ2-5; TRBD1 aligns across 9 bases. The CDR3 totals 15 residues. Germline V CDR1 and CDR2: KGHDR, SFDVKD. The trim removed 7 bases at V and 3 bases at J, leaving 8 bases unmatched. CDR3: CATSRQGERKETQYF. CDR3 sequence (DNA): TGTGCCACCAGCAGACAGGGGGAAAGAAAAGAGACCCAGTACTTC.

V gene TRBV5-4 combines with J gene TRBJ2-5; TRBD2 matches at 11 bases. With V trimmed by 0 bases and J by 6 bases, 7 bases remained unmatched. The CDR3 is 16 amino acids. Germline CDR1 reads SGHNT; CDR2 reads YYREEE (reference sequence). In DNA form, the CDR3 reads TGTGCCAGCAGCTTGGGTTTAGCGGGAGGGCGGAAGACCCAGTACTTC. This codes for CASSLGLAGGRKTQYF.

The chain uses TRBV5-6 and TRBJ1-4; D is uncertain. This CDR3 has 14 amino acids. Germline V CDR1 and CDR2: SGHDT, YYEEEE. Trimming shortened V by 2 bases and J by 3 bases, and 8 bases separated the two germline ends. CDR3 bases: TGTGCCAGCAGCTTCGCACCGGCTAATGAAAAACTGTTTTTT. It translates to CASSFAPANEKLFF.

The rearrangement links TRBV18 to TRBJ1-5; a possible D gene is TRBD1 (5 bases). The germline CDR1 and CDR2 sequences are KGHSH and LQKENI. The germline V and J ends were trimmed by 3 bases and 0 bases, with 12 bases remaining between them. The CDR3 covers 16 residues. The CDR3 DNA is TGTGCCAGCTCACCCCCTGGTGACAGTAGCAATCAGCCCCAGCATTTT. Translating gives CASSPPGDSSNQPQHF.

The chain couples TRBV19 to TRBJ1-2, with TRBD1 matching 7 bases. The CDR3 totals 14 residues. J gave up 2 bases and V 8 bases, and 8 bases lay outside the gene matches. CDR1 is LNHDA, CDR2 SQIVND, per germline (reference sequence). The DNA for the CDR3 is TGTGCCAGTCGTAAGGAACAGGGGAACTATGGCTACACCTTC. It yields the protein CASRKEQGNYGYTF.